Listed here are 18 T cell receptor beta chains from one sample, sequenced in a study of cytomegalovirus exposure and HLA in healthy donors. PCR involved 60 Vbeta and 13 Jbeta primers. Sequencing was performed with immunoSEQ multiplex PCR; in TCRdb, only in-frame clones are kept and a portion is missing. Of about 140,000 clones listed, about 70% are singletons. The sample comprised PBMCs. The receptors here all came from a woman aged 40 to 49 in good health and CMV-seronegative.

The chain joins TRBV9 to TRBJ2-3; D remains ambiguous. V was clipped by 3 bases and J by 3 bases, with 23 bases between them. CDR3 length equals 18 residues. The germline V gene has CDR1 SGDLS and CDR2 YYNGEE. The CDR3 DNA is TGTGCCAGCAGCGCCTCCGTAGTCGGTGCGATTGTAACAGATACGCAGTATTTT. This encodes CASSASVVGAIVTDTQYF.

This chain uses TRBV30 with TRBJ2-3; TRBD1 might be the D (5 bases). This CDR3 is 16 amino acids long. Per the germline V gene, CDR1 is GTSNPN and CDR2 is SVGIG (reference sequence). The V end lost 3 bases, the J end lost 5 bases, and 21 bases lay between the germline ends. The CDR3 coding sequence is TGTGCCTGGAGCCCTCCCGTCTTATCAAGGGGAGATACGCAGTATTTT. This translates into CAWSPPVLSRGDTQYF.

The rearrangement joins TRBV19 to TRBJ1-2, with a possible D match to TRBD1 (5 bases). Germline CDR1 and CDR2: LNHDA and SQIVND (reference sequence). The CDR3 is 13 residues long. V lost 3 bases to trimming and J lost 7 bases, with 12 bases between them. CDR3 sequence (DNA): TGTGCCAGTAGTATGGGCCAGCAGGGTGGCTACACCTTC. It yields the protein CASSMGQQGGYTF.

This CDR3 reads CASSYSTGGGTGELFF. Written as DNA, the CDR3 is TGTGCCAGCAGTTATTCGACAGGGGGGGGGACCGGGGAGCTGTTTTTT. The chain employs TRBV27 and TRBJ2-2, with TRBD1 matching 9 bases. This CDR3 region has 16 residues. Per the germline V gene, CDR1 is MNHEY and CDR2 is SMNVEV (reference sequence). The V and J ends lost 4 bases and 5 bases, in that order; junction bases with no gene match: 8.

The chain uses TRBV7-2 and TRBJ2-5; 11 bases map to TRBD2. Trimming at V came to 1 base and at J to 2 bases, leaving 3 bases not matched to a gene. This CDR3 region has 16 residues. The germline V gene has CDR1 SGHTA and CDR2 FQGNSA. The CDR3 DNA sequence: TGTGCCAGCAGCTTAGGACCTAGCGGGGGGCAAGAGACCCAGTACTTC. Protein product: CASSLGPSGGQETQYF.

This clone is a singleton in its sample. The V and J genes are TRBV7-8 and TRBJ2-7; D possibly corresponds to TRBD1 (5 bases). CDR3 length: 11 amino acids. The V gene lost 8 bases and the J gene lost 5 bases, with 10 bases spanning the gap. Germline V CDR1 and CDR2: SGHVS, FQNEAQ. CDR3 amino acids: CASGPRDEQYF. CDR3 sequence (DNA): TGTGCCAGCGGACCCAGGGACGAGCAGTACTTC.

The V and J genes are TRBV18 and TRBJ1-5; D is undetermined. CDR1 KGHSH and CDR2 LQKENI come from the germline V gene. Trimming removed 2 bases at V and 1 base at J, with 6 bases between. The CDR3 sequence is 14 residues long. CDR3 coding DNA: TGTGCCAGCTCACCAGGGCCCAGCAATCAGCCCCAGCATTTT. As protein: CASSPGPSNQPQHF.

The chain employs TRBV29-1 and TRBJ2-3; 7 nucleotides match TRBD1. The CDR3 loop spans 17 amino acids. The germline gives CDR1 SQVTM, CDR2 ANQGSEA. V dropped 6 bases and J dropped 1; count of bases not matched to a gene: 16. The CDR3 is CSVETEGQIHRTDTQYF. The CDR3 DNA is TGCAGCGTGGAGACCGAGGGACAGATACATCGCACAGATACGCAGTATTTT.

The rearrangement uses TRBV18 and TRBJ1-5; the match to TRBD1 covers 8 bases. V lost 3 bases, J lost 0 bases, and 1 base stayed unmatched. This CDR3 is 15 amino acids long. Germline V gene lookup returns CDR1 KGHSH and CDR2 LQKENI. The CDR3 DNA sequence: TGTGCCAGCTCACCGGACAGGGATAGCAATCAGCCCCAGCATTTT. Protein product: CASSPDRDSNQPQHF.

The V call is TRBV28, the J call TRBJ2-7; D not resolved. The V and J ends lost 6 bases and 2 bases respectively, with 11 bases between them. Germline V gene sequence: CDR1 MDHEN, CDR2 SYDVKM. The CDR3 loop spans 13 amino acids. This CDR3 reads CASRSPNTYEQYF. The CDR3 region has the DNA TGTGCCAGCAGGTCCCCGAACACCTACGAGCAGTACTTC.

This chain uses TRBV11-2 with TRBJ2-7; the match to TRBD2 covers 7 bases. This CDR3 region has 17 residues. V dropped 4 bases and J dropped 0; count of bases not matched to a gene: 12. Germline CDR1 reads SGHAT; CDR2 reads FQNNGV. The CDR3, as DNA: TGTGCCAGCAGCTCCTTTAGCGGGCGAACTAGCTCCTACGAGCAGTACTTC. Amino acid sequence: CASSSFSGRTSSYEQYF. The full variable domain, completed using reference TRBV11-2 and TRBJ2-7, is EAGVAQSPRYKIIEKRQSVAFWCNPISGHATLYWYQQILGQGPKLLIQFQNNGVVDDSQLPKDRFSAERLKGVDSTLKIQPAKLEDSAVYLCASSSFSGRTSSYEQYFGPGTRLTVT.

J is TRBJ2-7 and V is TRBV7-8, with 10 bases fitting TRBD1. The trim removed 1 base at V and 3 bases at J, leaving 3 bases unmatched. The germline V gene has CDR1 SGHVS and CDR2 FQNEAQ. This CDR3 region has 15 residues. For the CDR3, the DNA is TGTGCCAGCAGCTTAGGGAGGACAGGGGGCTACGAGCAGTACTTC. It is translated as CASSLGRTGGYEQYF.

The chain couples TRBV2 to TRBJ2-2; 7 nucleotides align to TRBD2. Trimming removed 8 bases from V and 7 bases from J; junction bases left unmatched: 7. The CDR3 spans 13 residues. Per germline, CDR1 SNHLY and CDR2 FYNNEI. CDR3 nucleotide sequence: TGTGCCAGCCGCCGGGAGGAGGTCGGGGAGCTGTTTTTT. Its protein is CASRREEVGELFF.

This chain links TRBV15 with TRBJ1-5; the match to TRBD1 covers 7 bases. With V trimmed by 0 bases and J by 2 bases, 4 bases remained unmatched. In germline, CDR1 is LNHNV, CDR2 YYDKDF (reference sequence). CDR3 length equals 16 residues. The CDR3, as DNA: TGTGCCACCAGCAGAGACGGGACAGTCGGCAATCAGCCCCAGCATTTT. Protein product: CATSRDGTVGNQPQHF.

As concerns this clone: The junction departs from germline at one end; a sequencing error may be responsible. The chain joins TRBV7-9 to TRBJ2-7; D gene ambiguous. Germline V gene data show CDR1 as SEHNR and CDR2 as FQNEAQ (reference sequence). The CDR3 is made up of 15 amino acids. This CDR3 is CASSLGTVGSSEQYF. Here the CDR3 DNA reads TGTGCCAGCAGCTTAGGAACCGTCGGGTCCTCCGAGCAGTACTTC.

This clone has just a few counts. The chain is built from TRBV5-1 and TRBJ1-2, with D unclear. The CDR3 loop spans 14 amino acids. Looked up from germline, CDR1 is SGHRS and CDR2 is YFSETQ. With 1 base removed from V and 6 bases from J, the gap between germline ends came to 13 bases. Here the CDR3 reads CASSLQRRVDGYTF. The CDR3 DNA follows: TGCGCCAGCAGCTTGCAAAGGCGGGTGGATGGCTACACCTTC.

The chain has TRBV4-2 and TRBJ1-2; D not certain. With 4 bases removed from V and 0 bases from J, the gap between germline ends came to 12 bases. CDR1 is LGHNA and CDR2 is YNFKEQ in the germline V gene. This CDR3 has 15 residues. DNA of the CDR3: TGTGCCAGCAGCCCCCGGGAAAGGCCTAACTATGGCTACACCTTC. Amino acids: CASSPRERPNYGYTF.

The chain has TRBV7-9 and TRBJ1-6; no clear D. V was clipped by 5 bases and J by 0 bases, with 11 bases between them. This CDR3 has 16 residues. The germline V gene has CDR1 SEHNR and CDR2 FQNEAQ (reference sequence). This CDR3 reads CASSLSLSSYNSPLHF. The CDR3 DNA reads as TGTGCCAGCAGCCTATCTTTAAGCTCCTATAATTCACCCCTCCACTTT.